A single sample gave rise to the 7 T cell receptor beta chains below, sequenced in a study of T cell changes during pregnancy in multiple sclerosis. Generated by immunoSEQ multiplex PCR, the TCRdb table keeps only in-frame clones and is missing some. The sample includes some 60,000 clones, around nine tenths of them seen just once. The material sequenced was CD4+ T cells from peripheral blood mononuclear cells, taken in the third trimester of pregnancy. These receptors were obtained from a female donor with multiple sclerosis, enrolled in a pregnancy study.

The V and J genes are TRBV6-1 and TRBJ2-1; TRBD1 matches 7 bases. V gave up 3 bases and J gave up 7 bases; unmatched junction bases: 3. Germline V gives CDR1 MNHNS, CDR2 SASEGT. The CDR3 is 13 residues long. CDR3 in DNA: TGTGCCAGCAGTGAGACAGGGATTAATGAGCAGTTCTTC. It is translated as CASSETGINEQFF.

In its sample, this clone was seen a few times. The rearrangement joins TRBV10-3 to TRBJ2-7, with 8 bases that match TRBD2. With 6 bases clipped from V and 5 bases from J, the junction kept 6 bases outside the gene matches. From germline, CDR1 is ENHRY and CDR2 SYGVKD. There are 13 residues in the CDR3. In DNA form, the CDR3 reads TGTGCCATCAGATTAGCGGGGAGCGACGAGCAGTACTTC. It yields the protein CAIRLAGSDEQYF.

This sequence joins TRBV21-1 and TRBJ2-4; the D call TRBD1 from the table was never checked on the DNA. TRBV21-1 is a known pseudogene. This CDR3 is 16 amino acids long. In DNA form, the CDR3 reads TGTGCCAGCAATTTATTACAGGGAATTCGAGGAAACATTCAGTACTTC. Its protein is CASNLLQGIRGNIQYF.

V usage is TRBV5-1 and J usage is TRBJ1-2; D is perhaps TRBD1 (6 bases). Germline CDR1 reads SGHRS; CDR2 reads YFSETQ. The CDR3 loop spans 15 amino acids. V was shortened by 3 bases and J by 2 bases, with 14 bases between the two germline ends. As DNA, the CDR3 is TGCGCCAGCAGCTCGGCCCTCGGACAGAACTATGGCTACACCTTC. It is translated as CASSSALGQNYGYTF.

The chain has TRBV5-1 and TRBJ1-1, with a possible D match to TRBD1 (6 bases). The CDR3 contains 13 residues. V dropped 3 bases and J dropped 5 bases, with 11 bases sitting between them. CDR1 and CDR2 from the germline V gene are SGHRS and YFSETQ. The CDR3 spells CASSSQGVTEAFF. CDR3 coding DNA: TGCGCCAGCAGCTCACAGGGTGTTACTGAAGCTTTCTTT.

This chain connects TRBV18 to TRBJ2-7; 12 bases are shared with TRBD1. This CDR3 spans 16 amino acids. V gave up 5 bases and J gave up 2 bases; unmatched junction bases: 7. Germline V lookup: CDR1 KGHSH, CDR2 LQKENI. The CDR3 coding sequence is TGTGCCAGCTCAGCCTGGGACAGGGGGCCGACCTACGAGCAGTACTTC. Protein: CASSAWDRGPTYEQYF.

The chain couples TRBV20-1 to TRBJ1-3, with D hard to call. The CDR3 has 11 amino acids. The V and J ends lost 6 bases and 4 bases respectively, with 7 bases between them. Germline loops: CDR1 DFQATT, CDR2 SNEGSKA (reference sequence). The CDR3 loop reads CSAEHGNTIYF. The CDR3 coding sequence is TGCAGTGCAGAACACGGAAACACCATATATTTT.